This T cell receptor (beta chain) was recorded in a study of T cell responses to AZD1222 COVID-19 vaccine. The method was immunoSEQ multiplex PCR; TCRdb's version includes in-frame clones alone and lacks a portion of them. Among approximately 120,000 clones listed, approximately 93% were seen once. The ends were cut back, 0 bases at V and 8 bases at J, with 13 bases in the middle. Germline V gene lookup returns CDR1 LNHNV and CDR2 YYDKDF (reference sequence). The length of the CDR3 is 14 residues. The clonotype was recovered from an adult in good health. This sequence joins TRBV15 and TRBJ1-2, with D tentatively TRBD1 (5 bases). Sequences were derived from peripheral blood, sampled on day 0 of AZD1222 vaccination. CDR3 nucleotide sequence: TGTGCCACCAGCAGAGATCTAGGGACTTTCGGCTACACCTTC. As protein: CATSRDLGTFGYTF.